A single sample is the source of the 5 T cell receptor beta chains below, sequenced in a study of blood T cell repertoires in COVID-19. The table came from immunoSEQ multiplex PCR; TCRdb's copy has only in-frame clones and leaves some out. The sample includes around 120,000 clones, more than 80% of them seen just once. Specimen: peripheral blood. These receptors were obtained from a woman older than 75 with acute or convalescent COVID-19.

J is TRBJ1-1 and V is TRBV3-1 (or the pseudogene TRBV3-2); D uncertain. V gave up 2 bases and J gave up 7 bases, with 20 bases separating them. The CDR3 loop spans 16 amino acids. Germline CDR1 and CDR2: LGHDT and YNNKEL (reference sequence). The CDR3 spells CASSQHSETATFEAFF. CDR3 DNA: TGTGCCAGCAGCCAACATTCGGAGACTGCGACGTTTGAAGCTTTCTTT.

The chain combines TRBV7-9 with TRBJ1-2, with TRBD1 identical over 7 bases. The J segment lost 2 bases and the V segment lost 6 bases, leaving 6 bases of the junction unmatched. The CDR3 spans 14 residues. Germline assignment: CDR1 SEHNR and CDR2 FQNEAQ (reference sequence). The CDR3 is CASSKDRSNYGYTF. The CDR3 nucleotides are TGTGCCAGCAGTAAGGACAGGTCAAACTATGGCTACACCTTC.

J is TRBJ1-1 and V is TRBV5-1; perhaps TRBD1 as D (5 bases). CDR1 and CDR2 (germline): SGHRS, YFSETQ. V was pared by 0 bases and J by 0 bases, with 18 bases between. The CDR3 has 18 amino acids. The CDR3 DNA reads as TGCGCCAGCAGCTTGGTCCCTTCGGGGGAAGGACTGAACACTGAAGCTTTCTTT. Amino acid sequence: CASSLVPSGEGLNTEAFF. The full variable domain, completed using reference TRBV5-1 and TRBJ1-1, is KAGVTQTPRYLIKTRGQQVTLSCSPISGHRSVSWYQQTPGQGLQFLFEYFSETQRNKGNFPGRFSGRQFSNSRSEMNVSTLELGDSALYLCASSLVPSGEGLNTEAFFGQGTRLTVV.

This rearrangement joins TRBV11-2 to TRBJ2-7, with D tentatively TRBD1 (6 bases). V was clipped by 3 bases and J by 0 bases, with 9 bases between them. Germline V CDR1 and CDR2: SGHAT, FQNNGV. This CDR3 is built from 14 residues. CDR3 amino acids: CASSFYRDSYEQYF. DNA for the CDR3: TGTGCCAGCAGCTTTTACAGGGACTCCTACGAGCAGTACTTC.

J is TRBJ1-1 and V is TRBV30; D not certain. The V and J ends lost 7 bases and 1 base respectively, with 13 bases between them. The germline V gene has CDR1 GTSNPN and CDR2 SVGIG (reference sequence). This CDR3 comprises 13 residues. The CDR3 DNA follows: TGTGCCTCGACACCCTTTGGGAACACTGAAGCTTTCTTT. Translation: CASTPFGNTEAFF.